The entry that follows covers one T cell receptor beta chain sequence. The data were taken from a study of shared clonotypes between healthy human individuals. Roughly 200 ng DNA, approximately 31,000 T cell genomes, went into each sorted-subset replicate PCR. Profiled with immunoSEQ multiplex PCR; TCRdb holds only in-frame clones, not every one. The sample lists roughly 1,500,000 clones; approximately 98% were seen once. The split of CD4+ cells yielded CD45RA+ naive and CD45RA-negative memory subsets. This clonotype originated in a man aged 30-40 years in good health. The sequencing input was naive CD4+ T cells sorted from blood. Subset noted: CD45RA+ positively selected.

This chain's CDR3 is CASQGETQYF. CDR3 in DNA: TGTGCCAGCCAGGGGGAGACCCAGTACTTC. This chain joins TRBV7-3 and TRBJ2-5; D may be TRBD1 (6 bases). V lost 8 bases and J lost 5, with 6 bases in between. The CDR3 runs 10 residues. The germline gives CDR1 SGHTA, CDR2 FQGTGA.